The rows below give T cell receptor beta chains drawn from one sample of a study of cytomegalovirus exposure and HLA in healthy donors. The assay was immunoSEQ multiplex PCR, and TCRdb's table has in-frame clones only and misses some. The sample carries some 88,000 clones, over 55% recorded once. Sequences were obtained from PBMCs. These TCRs come from a woman younger than 35 in good health and CMV-seropositive. Each CDR3 is given with its conserved first and last residue. Fields, in order: clone size, D gene, V gene, J gene, CDR3 protein, CDR3 DNA. A D gene is named only where the DNA matches it firmly. Only some rows state a clone size, as once, few, many or a class for expanded clones.

size: -; D: -; V: TRBV7-9; J: TRBJ1-1; CDR3: CASSYMPGGPSGNTEAFF; DNA: TGTGCCAGCAGCTACATGCCGGGGGGGCCGTCCGGGAACACTGAAGCTTTCTTT
size: -; D: -; V: TRBV9; J: TRBJ1-2; CDR3: CASSVGAGPDGYTF; DNA: TGTGCCAGCAGCGTAGGGGCAGGCCCCGATGGCTACACCTTC
size: -; D: -; V: TRBV7-9; J: TRBJ2-3; CDR3: CASSAEERLTRYTQYF; DNA: TGTGCCAGCAGCGCCGAGGAAAGACTGACGCGGTATACGCAGTATTTT
size: once; D: TRBD1; V: TRBV19; J: TRBJ1-4; CDR3: CASKSTGATTNEKLFF; DNA: TGTGCCAGTAAGTCGACAGGGGCGACTACTAATGAAAAACTGTTTTTT
size: many; D: -; V: TRBV7-2; J: TRBJ1-1; CDR3: CASSLVWRGGTEAFF; DNA: TGTGCCAGCAGCTTGGTGTGGAGGGGGGGAACTGAAGCTTTCTTT
size: -; D: TRBD1; V: TRBV28; J: TRBJ2-2; CDR3: CASSFSDRGNTGELFF; DNA: TGTGCCAGCAGTTTCTCCGACAGGGGTAACACCGGGGAGCTGTTTTTT
size: -; D: -; V: TRBV6-6; J: TRBJ1-1; CDR3: CAITPGGRWTEAFF; DNA: TGTGCCATTACCCCCGGGGGTCGGTGGACTGAAGCTTTCTTT
size: -; D: TRBD2; V: TRBV4-1; J: TRBJ2-7; CDR3: CASSPSAGGSSYEQYF; DNA: TGCGCCAGCAGCCCCTCAGCGGGAGGTAGCTCCTACGAGCAGTACTTC
size: -; D: -; V: TRBV6-5; J: TRBJ1-6; CDR3: CASGLNSPLHF; DNA: TGTGCCAGCGGACTTAATTCACCCCTCCACTTT
size: once; D: -; V: TRBV4-2; J: TRBJ1-2; CDR3: CASSQRRDYGYTF; DNA: TGTGCCAGCAGCCAAAGGAGGGACTATGGCTACACCTTC
size: -; D: TRBD1; V: TRBV5-3; J: TRBJ1-6; CDR3: CARSYRDRVCSPLHF; DNA: TGTGCCAGAAGCTACCGGGACAGGGTTTGTTCACCCCTCCACTTT
size: medium-sized; D: -; V: TRBV7-2; J: TRBJ2-2; CDR3: CASKPDRGGAGELFF; DNA: TGTGCCAGCAAACCCGACAGGGGAGGGGCCGGGGAGCTGTTTTTT
size: -; D: TRBD1; V: TRBV27; J: TRBJ1-1; CDR3: CASSFDRANTEAFF; DNA: TGTGCCAGCAGTTTCGACAGGGCGAACACTGAAGCTTTCTTT
size: -; D: TRBD1; V: TRBV2; J: TRBJ1-1; CDR3: CASSDRGGNTEAFF; DNA: TGTGCCAGCAGCGACAGGGGCGGGAACACTGAAGCTTTCTTT
size: -; D: TRBD1; V: TRBV10-3; J: TRBJ1-4; CDR3: CAISDSGGGEKLFF; DNA: TGTGCCATCAGTGACTCAGGGGGTGGGGAAAAACTGTTTTTT
size: -; D: TRBD1; V: TRBV5-4; J: TRBJ2-5; CDR3: CASSKTTGDQETQYF; DNA: TGTGCCAGCAGCAAAACGACAGGGGATCAAGAGACCCAGTACTTC
size: -; D: -; V: TRBV15; J: TRBJ1-5; CDR3: CATSPFYSNQPQHF; DNA: TGTGCCACCAGTCCGTTTTATAGCAATCAGCCCCAGCATTTT
size: -; D: TRBD1; V: TRBV18; J: TRBJ1-2; CDR3: CASSRRTGDHNYGYTF; DNA: TGTGCCAGCTCACGCCGGACAGGGGACCATAACTATGGCTACACCTTC
size: -; D: TRBD2; V: TRBV28; J: TRBJ2-3; CDR3: CASSFNDSPAGEGTDTQYF; DNA: TGTGCCAGCAGTTTTAACGACAGCCCAGCGGGGGAAGGTACAGATACGCAGTATTTT
size: -; D: -; V: TRBV7-6; J: TRBJ2-7; CDR3: CASSLRGQGAGEQYF; DNA: TGTGCCAGCAGCCTGCGGGGGCAGGGGGCGGGGGAGCAGTACTTC
size: few; D: TRBD2; V: TRBV5-6; J: TRBJ2-1; CDR3: CASSLSGRAYTGEQFF; DNA: TGTGCCAGCAGCCTAAGCGGGAGGGCCTACACGGGTGAGCAGTTCTTC
size: -; D: -; V: TRBV2; J: TRBJ1-2; CDR3: CASSERRGNYGYTF; DNA: TGTGCCAGCAGTGAAAGGAGAGGGAACTATGGCTACACCTTC
size: -; D: TRBD1; V: TRBV28; J: TRBJ1-2; CDR3: CASSSPGQSLNYGYTF; DNA: TGTGCCAGCAGCTCGCCGGGACAGTCTCTTAACTATGGCTACACCTTC
size: -; D: -; V: TRBV6-1; J: TRBJ1-5; CDR3: CASSPGIGKPQHF; DNA: TGTGCCAGCAGTCCGGGGATTGGGAAGCCCCAGCATTTT
size: -; D: -; V: TRBV7-6; J: TRBJ2-3; CDR3: CASSFDRDTQYF; DNA: TGTGCCAGCAGCTTTGATAGAGATACGCAGTATTTT
size: -; D: -; V: TRBV6-4; J: TRBJ2-1; CDR3: CASSDDRRPYNEQFF; DNA: TGTGCCAGCAGTGACGATAGGAGGCCCTACAATGAGCAGTTCTTC
size: -; D: TRBD2; V: TRBV7-9; J: TRBJ2-1; CDR3: CASRSGLAGFDEQFF; DNA: TGTGCCAGCAGGTCGGGACTAGCGGGATTCGATGAGCAGTTCTTC
size: -; D: -; V: TRBV29-1; J: TRBJ1-1; CDR3: CSVPGGAEAFF; DNA: TGCAGCGTCCCCGGCGGGGCTGAAGCTTTCTTT
size: few; D: TRBD2; V: TRBV6-1; J: TRBJ2-5; CDR3: CASKLAGGETQYF; DNA: TGTGCCAGCAAGTTAGCGGGGGGGGAGACCCAGTACTTC
size: -; D: TRBD2; V: TRBV5-6; J: TRBJ2-1; CDR3: CASSSGLAGEIANEQFF; DNA: TGTGCCAGCAGTTCGGGACTAGCGGGAGAGATTGCGAATGAGCAGTTCTTC
size: -; D: -; V: TRBV25-1; J: TRBJ1-2; CDR3: CASSEAGLYGYTF; DNA: TGTGCCAGCAGTGAAGCAGGACTCTATGGCTACACCTTC
size: -; D: -; V: TRBV28; J: TRBJ1-5; CDR3: CASTTQGNQPQHF; DNA: TGTGCCAGCACAACGCAGGGGAATCAGCCCCAGCATTTT
size: few; D: -; V: TRBV19; J: TRBJ2-3; CDR3: CASSIDLGAGTSTDTQYF; DNA: TGTGCCAGTAGTATAGATCTCGGAGCGGGTACGAGCACAGATACGCAGTATTTT